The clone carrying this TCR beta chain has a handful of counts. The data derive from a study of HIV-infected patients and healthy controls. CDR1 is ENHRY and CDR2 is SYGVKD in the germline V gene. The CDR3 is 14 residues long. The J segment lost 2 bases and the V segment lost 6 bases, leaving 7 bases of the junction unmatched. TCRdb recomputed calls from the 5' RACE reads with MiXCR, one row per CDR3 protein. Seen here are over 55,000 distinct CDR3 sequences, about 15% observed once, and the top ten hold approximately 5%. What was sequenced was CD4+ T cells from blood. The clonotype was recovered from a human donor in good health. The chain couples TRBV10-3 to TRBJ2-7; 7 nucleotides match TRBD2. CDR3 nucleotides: TGTGCCATCAGAGGACTAGAGTTCCCCTACGAGCAGTACTTC. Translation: CAIRGLEFPYEQYF.